What follows are 14 T cell receptor beta chains derived from one specimen sequenced in a study of blood T cell repertoires in COVID-19. Measured with immunoSEQ multiplex PCR; TCRdb has only the in-frame clones, and not every one. The sample lists some 98,000 clones, 70% to 85% occurring once. Source material: peripheral blood. These receptors all stem from a man between 65 and 85 years old with active or convalescent COVID-19.

The chain couples TRBV3-1 (or the pseudogene TRBV3-2) to TRBJ1-3; no clear D. V lost 4 bases and J lost 3, with 13 bases in between. This CDR3 spans 15 amino acids. Germline V CDR1 and CDR2: LGHDT, YNNKEL (reference sequence). CDR3 sequence: CASSPIEDGGNTIYF. CDR3 coding DNA: TGTGCCAGCAGCCCTATTGAGGATGGTGGAAACACCATATATTTT.

The DNA for the CDR3 is TGTGCCAGCAGCTTAAGACTTACTCAGGAGCTGTTTTTT. Encoded protein: CASSLRLTQELFF. The chain employs TRBV7-9 and TRBJ2-2, with no clear D. CDR1 and CDR2 (germline): SEHNR, FQNEAQ (reference sequence). The length of the CDR3 is 13 residues. Trimming took 2 bases from V and 10 from J, leaving 11 bases between them.

This chain uses TRBV3-1 (or the pseudogene TRBV3-2) with TRBJ2-7; weak D call: TRBD1 (5 bases). V lost 2 bases and J 2 bases, leaving 10 bases between the germline ends. Germline V gives CDR1 LGHDT, CDR2 YNNKEL (reference sequence). CDR3 length: 14 residues. The CDR3 region has the DNA TGTGCCAGCAGCCAACGGACATCTCCCTACGAGCAGTACTTC. Translating gives CASSQRTSPYEQYF.

The chain carries TRBV6-1 and TRBJ2-5; D is ambiguous. Trimming shortened V by 5 bases and J by 1 base, and 8 bases separated the two germline ends. In germline, CDR1 is MNHNS, CDR2 SASEGT. CDR3 length equals 13 residues. CDR3 in DNA: TGTGCCAGCAGTTTCGTGGCCCAAGAGACCCAGTACTTC. It codes for CASSFVAQETQYF.

The J gene is TRBJ2-5, the V gene TRBV4-3; possibly TRBD2 for D (5 bases). The CDR3 runs 13 residues. Germline assignment: CDR1 LGHNA and CDR2 YSLEER. V was clipped by 1 base and J by 2 bases, with 5 bases between them. The DNA of the CDR3 is TGCGCCAGCAGCCAAGGACTACAAGAGACCCAGTACTTC. Translating it yields CASSQGLQETQYF.

The J gene is TRBJ1-1, the V gene TRBV27, with 11 bases identical to TRBD1. Trimming at V came to 0 bases and at J to 0 bases, leaving 12 bases not matched to a gene. Per germline, CDR1 MNHEY and CDR2 SMNVEV (reference sequence). This CDR3 spans 20 amino acids. In DNA, the CDR3 is TGTGCCAGCAGTTTATCTCCCTTTCCGGGACAGGGGGGCATGAACACTGAAGCTTTCTTT. Its translation: CASSLSPFPGQGGMNTEAFF.

V gene TRBV6-1 combines with J gene TRBJ2-7, with unresolved D. V was trimmed by 2 bases and J by 3 bases, leaving 8 bases between them. Germline-derived CDR1 and CDR2 are MNHNS and SASEGT. There are 13 residues in the CDR3. The CDR3, as DNA: TGTGCCAGCAGTGAAATGGGCTTCTACGAGCAGTACTTC. Its protein product is CASSEMGFYEQYF.

The chain links TRBV19 to TRBJ2-3, with D perhaps TRBD1 (6 bases). The CDR3 loop spans 13 amino acids. The V gene lost 6 bases and the J gene lost 5 bases, with 12 bases spanning the gap. Germline V CDR1 and CDR2: LNHDA, SQIVND (reference sequence). In DNA, the CDR3 is TGTGCCAGTAGCACAGGGCGACTAGATACGCAGTATTTT. Protein product: CASSTGRLDTQYF. The complete variable domain, with remaining parts taken from reference TRBV19 and TRBJ2-3, reads DGGITQSPKYLFRKEGQNVTLSCEQNLNHDAMYWYRQDPGQGLRLIYYSQIVNDFQKGDIAEGYSVSREKKESFPLTVTSAQKNPTAFYLCASSTGRLDTQYFGPGTRLTVL.

The chain joins TRBV29-1 to TRBJ2-2, with 7 bases fitting TRBD2. V lost 6 bases to trimming and J lost 5 bases; unmatched junction nucleotides: 18. Germline V CDR1 and CDR2: SQVTM, ANQGSEA. The CDR3 length is 17 residues. For the CDR3, the DNA is TGCAGCGTCCTAATCGGAAACCGGGACTACACTACCGGGGAGCTGTTTTTT. This translates into CSVLIGNRDYTTGELFF.

This sequence joins TRBV3-1 (or the pseudogene TRBV3-2) and TRBJ1-2; D gene unclear. The germline V gene encodes CDR1 LGHDT and CDR2 YNNKEL (reference sequence). The CDR3 consists of 12 residues. The V gene lost 3 bases and the J gene lost 6 bases, with 8 bases spanning the gap. CDR3 sequence: CASSQLGDGYTF. The DNA for the CDR3 is TGTGCCAGCAGCCAGCTCGGGGATGGCTACACCTTC.

The V gene is TRBV10-1, the J gene TRBJ2-2, with D possibly TRBD2 on 6 matching bases. CDR1 and CDR2 from the germline V gene are WNHNN and SYGVQD (reference sequence). This CDR3 comprises 14 residues. Trimming took off 8 bases at V and 7 bases at J, with 17 bases between the two ends. The CDR3 nucleotides are TGCGCCAGCGGATCCGGGACTTCTCGCGGGGAGCTGTTTTTT. Translated: CASGSGTSRGELFF.

The chain has TRBV30 and TRBJ1-5; D possibly corresponds to TRBD1 (5 bases). Germline CDR1 GTSNPN, CDR2 SVGIG (reference sequence). The CDR3 loop spans 13 amino acids. V lost 5 bases and J 4 bases, leaving 12 bases between the germline ends. The CDR3 sequence is CAWQTRENQPQHF. The CDR3 DNA follows: TGTGCCTGGCAAACCAGGGAAAATCAGCCCCAGCATTTT.

V is TRBV19 and J is TRBJ2-3, with D possibly being TRBD1 (5 bases). Looked up from germline, CDR1 is LNHDA and CDR2 is SQIVND (reference sequence). Deletions cut 6 bases from V and 0 bases from J, with 10 bases between. The CDR3 spans 14 residues. In DNA form, the CDR3 reads TGTGCCAGTAGCCTGGGGCAGAGCACAGATACGCAGTATTTT. Translation: CASSLGQSTDTQYF. Using reference TRBV19 and TRBJ2-3 for the parts outside the CDR3, the full variable domain is DGGITQSPKYLFRKEGQNVTLSCEQNLNHDAMYWYRQDPGQGLRLIYYSQIVNDFQKGDIAEGYSVSREKKESFPLTVTSAQKNPTAFYLCASSLGQSTDTQYFGPGTRLTVL.

The chain recombines TRBV7-2 with TRBJ2-2, with D possibly TRBD2 on 6 matching bases. The CDR3 sequence is 18 residues long. V lost 3 bases to trimming and J lost 2 bases, with 19 bases between them. CDR1 is SGHTA, CDR2 FQGNSA, per germline. The CDR3 bases are TGTGCCAGCAGCTTTCCCCTATGGCGGGGTGTTAACACCGGGGAGCTGTTTTTT. This translates into CASSFPLWRGVNTGELFF.